Sequencing of this T cell receptor beta chain was carried out in a study of prognosis after radiotherapy for stage I lung cancer. Whole-study context: Not a single patient was given any concurrent therapy alongside stereotactic body radiotherapy, also referred to as SBRT.

Every patient was node-negative on CT and PET/CT and lacked prior chemotherapy, radiotherapy or other malignancies. This CDR3 has 15 amino acids. From germline, CDR1 is SGDLS and CDR2 YYNGEE. Trimming took off 4 bases at V and 1 base at J, with 9 bases between the two ends. Findings and caveats of the study: Lower Shannon entropy after stereotactic body radiation therapy was observed in patients who went on to develop distant metastases. Stereotactic body radiation therapy was followed by a fall in unique TCR clone counts, with a median of approximately 10,000 versus 7,000.

Genomic DNA was the source, and TCR beta CDR3 was amplified from it by two-round multiplex PCR. Round one of PCR was performed, and it used primers specific to each TRBV and TRBJ gene. TCRdb reprocessed the multiplex PCR reads with MiXCR, giving one entry per CDR3 protein. This sample has approximately 18,000 distinct CDR3 sequences, with around 15% found just once. To note about this clonotype: The antigen remains undetermined.

This material consisted of PBMCs, taken before or after stereotactic body radiation therapy (not recorded which). The J gene is TRBJ2-6, the V gene TRBV9; D not certain. The sequence was obtained from a donor aged 50 or older with non-small cell lung cancer. The CDR3 is CASSPPGSGANVLTF. CDR3 sequence (DNA): TGTGCCAGCAGCCCCCCGGGTTCTGGGGCCAACGTCCTGACTTTC.